This T cell receptor (beta chain) came from a study of human T cells and chemical hapten exposure. The overall study: Patches with 0.01% DPC went on the upper back, and the tests were read at 6 days. Women made up most patients, who had alopecia areata, totalis or universalis. Study-level results: Unchanged with DPC sensitization were TCRs above 1 in 1000 frequency.

In this sample, this clonotype turned up a few times. Its antigen remains unknown. Time point defined: pre-sensitization, week 0. Documented treatment: therapeutic diphenylcyclopropenone sensitization with weekly scalp DPC. Deletions cut 6 bases from V and 6 bases from J, with 11 bases between. Germline CDR1 DFQATT, CDR2 SNEGSKA (reference sequence). The CDR3 consists of 11 residues. What the library attached to individual cDNA molecules were unique molecular identifiers. TCRdb re-called the RACE reads through MiXCR, storing one row per CDR3 protein. The sample holds more than 300,000 distinct CDR3 sequences, less than 6.5% seen once.

The chain has TRBV20-1 and TRBJ1-2; maybe TRBD1 (5 bases). This clonotype originated in a woman in her fifties or sixties with alopecia areata. Some clones in this sample may be carry-over from other donors' samples. Specimen: whole blood, collected in connection with sensitization to the hapten diphenylcyclopropenone (DPC). CDR3 sequence reads: CSARGTHGYTF. CDR3 sequence (DNA): TGCAGTGCCCGGGGGACCCATGGCTACACCTTC.